These T cell receptor beta chains were read from a single sample in a study of response to subunit inactivated influenza vaccine. TCRdb fed the RT-PCR reads into MiXCR, producing one record per CDR3 protein. Among under 200,000 distinct CDR3 sequences, around 11% were seen once, and the ten largest hold approximately 39%. This sample comprised CD8+ T cells sorted from PBMCs, obtained roughly 24 months after vaccination. The receptors shown here come from a man aged 50 to 75 who received an inactivated influenza vaccine. CDR3s include the opening cysteine and the closing phenylalanine or tryptophan. A D gene is named only where the DNA matches it firmly. Part of the rows lack a size; the others show once, few, many or a class for expanded clones.

>NA|few|TRBJ2-1|TRBV11-2
CASSLIRGGNEQFF
TGTGCCAGCAGCTTAATAAGGGGGGGCAATGAGCAGTTCTTC
>TRBD1|few|TRBJ2-7|TRBV10-3
CAIREDRGPSYEQYF
TGTGCCATCAGGGAAGACAGGGGACCCTCCTACGAGCAGTACTTC
>TRBD1|many|TRBJ1-1|TRBV12-3/TRBV12-4
CASSYTTGGTEAFF
TGTGCCAGCAGTTATACGACAGGGGGCACTGAAGCTTTCTTT
>NA|many|TRBJ1-5|TRBV7-8
CASSLSRNSNQPQHF
TGTGCCAGCAGCTTATCCAGGAATAGCAATCAGCCCCAGCATTTT
>NA|few|TRBJ2-7|TRBV20-1
CSARIRGYEQYF
TGCAGTGCTCGAATTAGAGGGTACGAGCAGTACTTC
>NA|many|TRBJ2-1|TRBV6-2/TRBV6-3
CASSYSGVSSYNEQFF
TGTGCCAGCAGTTACTCTGGGGTAAGCTCCTACAATGAGCAGTTCTTC
>TRBD2|few|TRBJ2-1|TRBV7-3
CASSPTSGRGNEQFF
TGTGCCAGCAGCCCAACTAGCGGGAGGGGTAATGAGCAGTTCTTC
>NA|few|TRBJ2-7|TRBV7-8
CASSLARGEQYF
TGTGCCAGCAGCTTAGCGCGTGGCGAGCAGTACTTC
>NA|NA|TRBJ1-1|TRBV2
CASSENDAFF
TGTGCCAGCAGTGAAAATGACGCTTTCTTT
>NA|few|TRBJ2-1|TRBV4-3
CASSQKWAESLYNEQFF
TGCGCCAGCAGCCAAAAATGGGCGGAGAGTTTATACAATGAGCAGTTCTTC
>TRBD1|few|TRBJ2-3|TRBV9
CASSVIGQGADTQYF
TGTGCCAGCAGCGTAATCGGACAGGGAGCAGATACGCAGTATTTT
>NA|many|TRBJ1-1|TRBV4-2
CASSQQTEAFF
TGTGCCAGCAGCCAACAAACTGAAGCTTTCTTT
>TRBD2|many|TRBJ2-7|TRBV27
CASSLTSGRFYEQYF
TGTGCCAGCAGTTTAACTAGCGGACGATTCTACGAGCAGTACTTC
>NA|few|TRBJ1-1|TRBV7-2
CASSFGEAFF
TGTGCCAGCAGCTTTGGTGAAGCTTTCTTT
>NA|NA|TRBJ2-2|TRBV24-1
CATSEGIGGRDTGELFF
TGTGCCACCAGTGAGGGGATAGGCGGTCGGGACACCGGGGAGCTGTTTTTT
>TRBD2|many|TRBJ2-2|TRBV5-1
CASSLIAAGAHGELFF
TGCGCCAGCAGCTTGATTGCGGCGGGAGCCCACGGGGAGCTGTTTTTT
>TRBD1|many|TRBJ2-5|TRBV24-1
CATSDWDSQETQYF
TGTGCCACCAGTGATTGGGACAGCCAAGAGACCCAGTACTTC
>NA|many|TRBJ2-1|TRBV4-3
CASSQDNYQTGLYNEQFF
TGCGCCAGCAGCCAAGATAATTATCAAACTGGGCTCTACAATGAGCAGTTCTTC
>NA|NA|TRBJ1-1|TRBV5-1
CASSVGTGYEAFF
TGCGCCAGCAGCGTAGGGACCGGCTATGAAGCTTTCTTT
>TRBD1|few|TRBJ2-1|TRBV29-1
CSVEAEGAAYNEQFF
TGCAGCGTTGAAGCAGAGGGGGCGGCCTACAATGAGCAGTTCTTC
>TRBD2|few|TRBJ2-2|TRBV4-3
CASSQDGGANTGELFF
TGCGCCAGCAGCCAGGACGGGGGGGCGAACACCGGGGAGCTGTTTTTT
>NA|NA|TRBJ2-7|TRBV7-2
CASSFSRDSYEQYF
TGTGCCAGCAGCTTCTCTCGGGATTCCTACGAGCAGTACTTC
>NA|NA|TRBJ2-3|TRBV3-1
CASSQDTRTSTDTQYF
TGTGCCAGCAGCCAAGATACGAGGACTAGCACAGATACGCAGTATTTT
>TRBD2|NA|TRBJ2-7|TRBV5-1
CASTYVSGGAYEQYF
TGCGCCAGCACCTACGTTAGCGGGGGGGCCTACGAGCAGTACTTC
>TRBD2|NA|TRBJ2-1|TRBV11-2
CASSLVSGSSNSYNEQFF
TGTGCCAGCAGCTTAGTTAGCGGGAGTTCAAACTCCTACAATGAGCAGTTCTTC
>TRBD2|NA|TRBJ2-5|TRBV24-1
CATSDFRTSGGPTGETQYF
TGTGCCACCAGTGATTTCCGGACTAGCGGGGGCCCCACCGGGGAGACCCAGTACTTC
>NA|few|TRBJ2-2|TRBV20-1
CSASLTPTGVNTGELFF
TGCAGTGCTAGTCTGACCCCGACGGGAGTAAACACCGGGGAGCTGTTTTTT